Presented here are 13 T cell receptor beta chains from one specimen sequenced in a study of beta chain features in type 1 diabetes. Expressed TCRB transcripts got sequenced, as all isolated RNA was reverse transcribed. The method was immunoSEQ multiplex PCR; TCRdb's version includes in-frame clones alone and lacks a portion of them. The sample holds 350,000 or so clones; 15% to 20% are singletons and the top ten take around 0.04%. Material: naive CD4+ T cells from blood. The source is a woman aged 18-30 years in good health.

J is TRBJ1-1 and V is TRBV5-4; D is possibly TRBD1 (5 bases). The CDR3 spans 13 residues. V was shortened by 1 base and J by 7 bases, with 11 bases between the two germline ends. CDR1 is SGHNT, CDR2 YYREEE, per germline (reference sequence). The CDR3 here is CASSLNAGLEAFF. The CDR3, as DNA: TGTGCCAGCAGCTTGAATGCGGGGCTTGAAGCTTTCTTT.

This clone was found a few times. J is TRBJ2-5 and V is TRBV6-5, with 7 bases matching TRBD1. CDR3 length: 14 residues. V lost 5 bases, J lost 5 bases, and 8 bases stayed unmatched. Per the germline V gene, CDR1 is MNHEY and CDR2 is SVGAGI. CDR3 sequence: CASSVTGAWETQYF. CDR3 nucleotide sequence: TGTGCCAGCAGTGTTACAGGGGCGTGGGAGACCCAGTACTTC.

The chain is built from TRBV5-1 and TRBJ1-1; no clear D gene. The CDR3 totals 14 residues. The V and J ends lost 0 bases and 2 bases respectively, with 8 bases between them. Germline values: CDR1 SGHRS, CDR2 YFSETQ. The CDR3 nucleotides are TGCGCCAGCAGCTTGGCCCCTCCCAACACTGAAGCTTTCTTT. Protein sequence: CASSLAPPNTEAFF.

The V call is TRBV5-1, the J call TRBJ1-4; D ambiguous. Germline assignment: CDR1 SGHRS and CDR2 YFSETQ. The CDR3 loop spans 13 amino acids. V was cut by 7 bases and J by 0 bases, with 7 bases left in between. The CDR3 region has the DNA TGCGCCAGCTCCACAGCAACTAATGAAAAACTGTTTTTT. Protein: CASSTATNEKLFF.

This clone turned up a few times. The V and J genes are TRBV6-5 and TRBJ2-5; TRBD1 aligns across 7 bases. Per the germline V gene, CDR1 is MNHEY and CDR2 is SVGAGI. The junction had 14 bases not matched to a gene; V was cut back by 3 bases and J by 13 bases. CDR3 length: 14 residues. CDR3 loop: CASSYLRGSTRPYF. Here the CDR3 DNA reads TGTGCCAGCAGTTATCTCAGGGGGTCTACTCGACCGTACTTC.

This clone was observed a few times. Other DNA sequences of this sample code for an identical CDR3. V is TRBV7-8 and J is TRBJ2-1; no clear D gene. V dropped 3 bases and J dropped 8 bases, with 5 bases sitting between them. CDR1 and CDR2 from the germline V gene are SGHVS and FQNEAQ. The CDR3 spans 11 residues. The CDR3 coding sequence is TGTGCCAGCAGCTTCGGAGATGAGCAGTTCTTC. As protein: CASSFGDEQFF.

There are a few counts of this clone. The chain uses TRBV7-9 and TRBJ2-4, with D perhaps TRBD2 (6 bases). V was pared by 2 bases and J by 0 bases, with 20 bases between. This CDR3 region has 19 residues. CDR1 and CDR2 (germline): SEHNR, FQNEAQ (reference sequence). The CDR3 protein is CASSLNEGTSTLAKNIQYF. In DNA, the CDR3 is TGTGCCAGCAGCTTAAATGAAGGGACTTCAACACTAGCCAAAAACATTCAGTACTTC. The variable domain in full, completed from reference TRBV7-9 and TRBJ2-4, reads DTGVSQNPRHKITKRGQNVTFRCDPISEHNRLYWYRQTLGQGPEFLTYFQNEAQLEKSRLLSDRFSAERPKGSFSTLEIQRTEQGDSAMYLCASSLNEGTSTLAKNIQYFGAGTRLSVL.

This clone was picked up a small number of times. This chain links TRBV2 with TRBJ2-1, with 10 bases aligning to TRBD1. The V gene's germline CDR1 is SNHLY and CDR2 FYNNEI. The CDR3 loop spans 16 amino acids. The J segment lost 0 bases and the V segment lost 7 bases, leaving 6 bases of the junction unmatched. CDR3 region: CASIGQGGSSYNEQFF. The CDR3 coding sequence is TGTGCCAGCATAGGACAGGGGGGGAGCTCCTACAATGAGCAGTTCTTC.

This clone appeared a few times. This sequence joins TRBV2 and TRBJ1-2; D gene ambiguous. This CDR3 region has 15 residues. V gave up 6 bases and J gave up 4 bases, with 18 bases separating them. Germline-derived CDR1 and CDR2 are SNHLY and FYNNEI. CDR3 amino acids: CASSVEDGNSYGYTF. For the CDR3, the DNA is TGTGCCAGCAGCGTCGAGGACGGGAACTCCTATGGCTACACCTTC.

The rearrangement joins TRBV18 to TRBJ1-2; D perhaps matches TRBD1 (6 bases). Looked up from germline, CDR1 is KGHSH and CDR2 is LQKENI. The CDR3 length is 14 residues. The V end was cut by 2 bases, the J end by 8 bases, with 15 bases between. The CDR3: CASSPGDIKRGYTF. The DNA for the CDR3 is TGTGCCAGCTCACCAGGGGACATAAAGAGGGGCTACACCTTC.

V and J are TRBV5-6 and TRBJ2-5, with D tentatively TRBD1 (6 bases). V lost 4 bases and J lost 6, with 13 bases in between. Germline CDR1 SGHDT, CDR2 YYEEEE. This CDR3 is 13 amino acids long. The CDR3 sequence: CASSTRDKKTQYF. DNA of the CDR3: TGTGCCAGCAGCACCCGGGACAAGAAGACCCAGTACTTC. Together with reference TRBV5-6 and TRBJ2-5, the CDR3 gives the full variable domain: DAGVTQSPTHLIKTRGQQVTLRCSPKSGHDTVSWYQQALGQGPQFIFQYYEEEERQRGNFPDRFSGHQFPNYSSELNVNALLLGDSALYLCASSTRDKKTQYFGPGTRLLVL.

This clone was picked up a small number of times. The chain uses TRBV9 and TRBJ1-5, with D possibly TRBD1 on 5 matching bases. In germline, CDR1 is SGDLS, CDR2 YYNGEE. The CDR3 contains 15 residues. V lost 3 bases to trimming and J lost 1 base, with 11 bases between them. DNA of the CDR3: TGTGCCAGCAGCGCAACCGGACAAAGCAATCAGCCCCAGCATTTT. Amino acids: CASSATGQSNQPQHF.

The rearrangement uses TRBV6-5 and TRBJ2-7; 11 bases map to TRBD2. The CDR3 length is 15 residues. Unmatched junction bases numbered 2, after V lost 2 bases and J lost 2 bases. CDR1 is MNHEY, CDR2 SVGAGI, per germline. The CDR3 DNA follows: TGTGCCAGCAGTTACGCACTAGCGGGGGCCTACGAGCAGTACTTC. Amino acid sequence: CASSYALAGAYEQYF.